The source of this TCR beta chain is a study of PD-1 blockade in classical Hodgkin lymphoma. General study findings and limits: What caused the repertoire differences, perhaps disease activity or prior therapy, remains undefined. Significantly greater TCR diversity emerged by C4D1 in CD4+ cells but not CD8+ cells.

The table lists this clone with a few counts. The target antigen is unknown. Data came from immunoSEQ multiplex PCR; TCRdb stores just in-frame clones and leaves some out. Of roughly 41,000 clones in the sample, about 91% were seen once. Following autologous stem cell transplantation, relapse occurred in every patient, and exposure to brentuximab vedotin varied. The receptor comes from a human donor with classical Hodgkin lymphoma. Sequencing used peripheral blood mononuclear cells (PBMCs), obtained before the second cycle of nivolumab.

The CDR3 spells CASKVGGIDQPQHF. The CDR3 bases are TGTGCCAGCAAGGTAGGGGGTATCGATCAGCCCCAGCATTTT. The chain joins TRBV27 to TRBJ1-5, with D possibly matching TRBD1 (6 bases). CDR3 length: 14 residues. Germline values: CDR1 MNHEY, CDR2 SMNVEV (reference sequence). Trimming removed 7 bases at V and 5 bases at J, with 15 bases between.